The subject of this entry is one T cell receptor (beta chain). The antigen is undetermined. Profiling relied on immunoSEQ multiplex PCR, and the TCRdb table lists in-frame clones only, not all of them. The repertoire consists of more than 100,000 clones, with around 90% occurring once and the leading ten covering approximately 8.4%. Per the germline V gene, CDR1 is SQVTM and CDR2 is ANQGSEA. CDR3 length equals 13 residues. V shed 5 bases and J shed 0 bases, with 9 bases lying between them. These data come from a study of T cell responses to AZD1222 COVID-19 vaccine. Study-wide background: Analyses pooled second doses at about 4 or about 12 weeks.

Findings and caveats of the study: Unmutated variant regions are reportedly the target of nearly half of TCRs that are spike-specific. Only 5 or 6 individuals given AZD1222 were seropositive at baseline.

This TCR was sampled from an adult in good health. The chain employs TRBV29-1 and TRBJ2-3; D is ambiguous. The sample in question was peripheral blood, obtained on day 0 of AZD1222 vaccination. CDR3 loop: CSVCPHSTDTQYF. The CDR3 region has the DNA TGCAGCGTTTGTCCCCACAGCACAGATACGCAGTATTTT.